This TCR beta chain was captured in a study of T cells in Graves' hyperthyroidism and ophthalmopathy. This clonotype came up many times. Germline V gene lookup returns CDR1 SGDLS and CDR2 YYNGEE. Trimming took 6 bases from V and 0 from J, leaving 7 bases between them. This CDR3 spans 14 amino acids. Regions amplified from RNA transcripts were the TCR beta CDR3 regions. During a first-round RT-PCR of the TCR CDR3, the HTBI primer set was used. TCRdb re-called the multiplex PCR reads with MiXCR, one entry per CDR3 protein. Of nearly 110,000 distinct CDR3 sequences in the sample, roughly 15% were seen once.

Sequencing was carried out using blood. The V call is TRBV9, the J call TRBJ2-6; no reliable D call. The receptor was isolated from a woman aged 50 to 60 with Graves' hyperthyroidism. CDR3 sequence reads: CASTDVSGANVLTF. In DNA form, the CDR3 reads TGTGCCAGCACAGACGTCTCTGGGGCCAACGTCCTGACTTTC.